This T cell receptor (beta chain) is from a study of T cell repertoires in cytomegalovirus infection. TCRdb used MiXCR to reprocess the reads, holding one entry per CDR3 protein. There are some 320,000 distinct CDR3 sequences in the sample; 9.5% occur only once, and approximately 4.7% lies in the top ten. The CDR3 loop spans 13 amino acids. V lost 4 bases and J lost 6, with 9 bases in between. Per germline, CDR1 ENHRY and CDR2 SYGVKD. The TCR sequence derives from a human donor in good health (CMV status not recorded). Some clones in this sample may be carry-over from other donors' samples. V is TRBV10-3 and J is TRBJ2-2; D gene uncertain. The material sequenced was PBMCs. CDR3 coding DNA: TGTGCCATCAGTGGCGGTCCGCCCGGGGAGCTGTTTTTT. Translated: CAISGGPPGELFF.